Below are 25 T cell receptor beta chains sequenced from a single sample in a study of post-analysis software for immune sequencing data. Libraries were made from TCR beta cDNA, and they carried unique molecular identifiers. TCRdb re-called the PCR reads through MiXCR, storing one row per CDR3 protein. The sample holds 600,000 to 750,000 distinct CDR3 sequences, more than 50% seen once. Study outcomes and limitations: Roughly 5 TRBV segments were significantly more frequent in patients than in controls. TRBV5-6, TRBV5-1 and TRBV20-1 were among these segments.

Which antigens these TCRs recognize remains unknown. Sequencing input: blood. Receptors originate from a girl aged 2 to 10 with multiple sclerosis.

V usage is TRBV10-3 and J usage is TRBJ2-1; the match to TRBD1 covers 8 bases. J lost 8 bases, V lost 3 bases, and 6 bases had no gene match. Germline-derived CDR1 and CDR2 are ENHRY and SYGVKD. CDR3 size: 14 residues. The CDR3 spells CAISEKDREDEQFF. In DNA form, the CDR3 reads TGTGCCATCAGTGAAAAGGACAGGGAGGATGAGCAGTTCTTC.

This chain joins TRBV7-8 and TRBJ2-5; D tentatively fits TRBD1 or TRBD2 (5 bases each). V gave up 5 bases and J gave up 7 bases, with 14 bases separating them. Germline-derived CDR1 and CDR2 are SGHVS and FQNEAQ. The CDR3 has 13 residues. The CDR3 DNA reads as TGTGCCAGCAGCCGCAGGGTTGGGGGGACCCAGTACTTC. Translated, it gives CASSRRVGGTQYF.

This rearrangement joins TRBV11-2 to TRBJ2-1; perhaps TRBD1 as D (7 bases). CDR1 is SGHAT and CDR2 is FQNNGV in the germline V gene. The CDR3 has 14 amino acids. The germline V and J ends were trimmed by 6 bases and 9 bases, with 18 bases remaining between them. The CDR3 loop reads CASRATGRKGEQFF. In nucleotides, the CDR3 is TGTGCCAGCAGGGCGACAGGGAGGAAGGGTGAGCAGTTCTTC.

This chain connects TRBV5-1 to TRBJ1-2, with TRBD1 matching 7 bases. The CDR3 length is 16 residues. Germline values: CDR1 SGHRS, CDR2 YFSETQ. Trimming removed 4 bases from V and 4 bases from J; junction bases left unmatched: 13. The CDR3 DNA sequence: TGCGCCAGCAGCCACCGACAGGGTGGGGCCCCCTATGGCTACACCTTC. It yields the protein CASSHRQGGAPYGYTF.

J is TRBJ1-2 and V is TRBV10-3; a weak D match, TRBD1 (5 bases). Trimming cost V 4 bases and J 4 bases, with 13 bases left between them. Germline lookup yields CDR1 ENHRY and CDR2 SYGVKD. This CDR3 contains 14 residues. The CDR3, as DNA: TGTGCCATCAGTGGGAACTCCGGGGGCTATGGCTACACCTTC. Protein sequence: CAISGNSGGYGYTF.

The V and J genes are TRBV6-5 and TRBJ1-1; unclear D gene. V lost 2 bases and J 8 bases, leaving 12 bases between the germline ends. Germline-derived CDR1 and CDR2 are MNHEY and SVGAGI. The CDR3 spans 13 residues. The CDR3 here is CASSYGPDWEAFF. The CDR3 DNA follows: TGTGCCAGCAGTTACGGGCCCGACTGGGAAGCTTTCTTT.

This clonotype was observed a few times. The chain's CDR3 is CSVVGVVKSSWGSETQYF. In nucleotides, the CDR3 is TGCAGCGTTGTGGGAGTTGTTAAGAGTAGCTGGGGTTCGGAGACCCAGTACTTC. The genes are TRBV29-1 and TRBJ2-5, with D perhaps TRBD2 (5 bases). Trimming took 4 bases from V and 5 from J, leaving 29 bases between them. Per the germline V gene, CDR1 is SQVTM and CDR2 is ANQGSEA. The CDR3 loop spans 18 amino acids.

The chain is built from TRBV21-1 and TRBJ1-5; the table's D call TRBD1 went unverified against the DNA. TRBV21-1 is reported as a pseudogene. The CDR3 has 15 amino acids. The CDR3 spells CASSIRQALSQPQHF. For the CDR3, the DNA is TGTGCCAGCAGCATAAGACAGGCTCTGAGCCAGCCCCAGCATTTT.

This rearrangement joins TRBV29-1 to TRBJ1-2; D call uncertain. V was pared by 2 bases and J by 9 bases, with 13 bases between. Germline CDR1 reads SQVTM; CDR2 reads ANQGSEA. This CDR3 has 12 amino acids. The CDR3 nucleotides are TGCAGCGTTGAATCTCCCGGGTTCAGCTACACCTTC. This sequence encodes CSVESPGFSYTF.

The chain couples TRBV18 to TRBJ2-7; no reliable D call. The J call may be faulty, since TRBJ2-4 better matches the DNA end. CDR3 length: 15 amino acids. From germline, CDR1 is KGHSH and CDR2 LQKENI. CDR3 residues: CASSPLGRVTNIQYF. The CDR3 DNA reads as TGTGCCAGCTCACCACTCGGAAGGGTTACAAACATTCAGTACTTC.

The chain employs TRBV10-3 and TRBJ2-3; the D is unclear. V was pared by 8 bases and J by 0 bases, with 9 bases between. The germline V gene encodes CDR1 ENHRY and CDR2 SYGVKD. This CDR3 contains 13 residues. The CDR3 protein is CAIGPISTDTQYF. As DNA, the CDR3 is TGTGCCATCGGTCCGATCAGCACAGATACGCAGTATTTT.

The chain links TRBV6-2 or TRBV6-3 to TRBJ2-1; 10 bases map to TRBD2. Trimming cost V 6 bases and J 2 bases; bases outside gene matches: 4. CDR3 size: 15 residues. From germline, CDR1 is MNHEY and CDR2 SVGEGT. CDR3 bases: TGTGCCAGCAGACTAGCGGGAACCCCCTACAATGAGCAGTTCTTC. This codes for CASRLAGTPYNEQFF.

The rearrangement uses TRBV7-2 and TRBJ2-5; D may be TRBD1 (6 bases). V shed 1 base and J shed 5 bases, with 17 bases lying between them. From germline, CDR1 is SGHTA and CDR2 FQGNSA. The CDR3 loop spans 16 amino acids. CDR3 protein: CASSLDWGLGLETQYF. The CDR3 DNA reads as TGTGCCAGCAGCTTAGATTGGGGGCTTGGGCTGGAGACCCAGTACTTC.

This clonotype was seen a handful of times. The chain couples TRBV5-1 to TRBJ2-7; the D is unclear. The CDR3 covers 13 residues. Trimming pared 3 bases from V and 7 bases from J, leaving 14 bases between. Germline CDR1 SGHRS, CDR2 YFSETQ. The CDR3 DNA sequence: TGCGCCAGCAGCTACACCGGGCTCCGGGAGCAGTACTTC. Its translation is CASSYTGLREQYF.

In DNA form, the CDR3 reads TGTGCCAGCAGCCGAACCGGGACAGGGGGCAATTCACCCCTCCACTTT. It codes for CASSRTGTGGNSPLHF. This chain uses TRBV9 with TRBJ1-6; 12 bases fit TRBD1. Germline-derived CDR1 and CDR2 are SGDLS and YYNGEE. The CDR3 runs to 16 residues. V gave up 4 bases and J gave up 7 bases; unmatched junction bases: 6.

The chain is built from TRBV7-6 and TRBJ1-2; D not certain. Trimming removed 1 base from V and 1 base from J, with 7 bases in between. Germline CDR1 reads SGHVS; CDR2 reads FNYEAQ. The CDR3 totals 14 residues. The CDR3 here is CASSLDPVNYGYTF. CDR3 coding DNA: TGTGCCAGCAGCTTAGACCCAGTTAACTATGGCTACACCTTC.

This clonotype was seen a few times. V is TRBV20-1 and J is TRBJ2-5; D perhaps matches TRBD2 (5 bases). V dropped 1 base and J dropped 1 base, with 10 bases sitting between them. This CDR3 is 14 amino acids long. From germline, CDR1 is DFQATT and CDR2 SNEGSKA (reference sequence). CDR3 DNA sequence: TGCAGTGCTAGAGGGGTGACTACCCAAGAGACCCAGTACTTC. It is translated as CSARGVTTQETQYF.

This rearrangement joins TRBV5-5 to TRBJ2-5, with 9 bases that match TRBD2. J was trimmed by 2 bases and V by 0 bases; bases with no gene match: 11. Germline loops: CDR1 SGHKS, CDR2 YYEKEE (reference sequence). This CDR3 is built from 18 residues. The CDR3 sequence is CASSLGDSGGPQQETQYF. For the CDR3, the DNA is TGTGCCAGCAGCTTGGGGGATAGCGGGGGACCCCAACAAGAGACCCAGTACTTC. Complete variable domain (other parts from reference TRBV5-5 and TRBJ2-5): DAGVTQSPTHLIKTRGQQVTLRCSPISGHKSVSWYQQVLGQGPQFIFQYYEKEERGRGNFPDRFSARQFPNYSSELNVNALLLGDSALYLCASSLGDSGGPQQETQYFGPGTRLLVL.

CDR3 DNA sequence: TGTGCCAGCAGCTTAGATTCGGGCCGCTCCTACGAGCAGTACTTC. This gives the protein CASSLDSGRSYEQYF. The genes are TRBV11-2 and TRBJ2-7; no clear D gene. The V end lost 0 bases, the J end lost 0 bases, and 9 bases lay between the germline ends. This CDR3 spans 15 amino acids. Germline CDR1 SGHAT, CDR2 FQNNGV. Filled out from reference TRBV11-2 and TRBJ2-7, the complete variable domain reads EAGVAQSPRYKIIEKRQSVAFWCNPISGHATLYWYQQILGQGPKLLIQFQNNGVVDDSQLPKDRFSAERLKGVDSTLKIQPAKLEDSAVYLCASSLDSGRSYEQYFGPGTRLTVT.

This clonotype has just one count. The chain combines TRBV12-3 or TRBV12-4 with TRBJ2-4; D is perhaps TRBD1 (6 bases). This CDR3 has 14 residues. V dropped 6 bases and J dropped 6 bases, with 15 bases sitting between them. This CDR3 reads CASSPTRTVNIQYF. The DNA for the CDR3 is TGTGCCAGCAGCCCGACGCGGACAGTAAACATTCAGTACTTC.

The chain joins TRBV7-2 to TRBJ2-7; TRBD2 matches at 7 bases. Judging by the DNA end, TRBJ2-5 fits better; the J call may be wrong. Germline-derived CDR1 and CDR2 are SGHTA and FQGNSA. This CDR3 region has 15 residues. The CDR3 DNA reads TGTGCCAGCAGCTTAAATCCGGGGAGGGAAGAGACCCAGTACTTC. Its translation is CASSLNPGREETQYF.

The V and J genes are TRBV18 and TRBJ2-7; D gene ambiguous. This CDR3 has 15 residues. CDR1 is KGHSH, CDR2 LQKENI, per germline. Trimming took off 2 bases at V and 6 bases at J, with 17 bases between the two ends. This CDR3 reads CASSPSEALTVEQYF. The DNA of the CDR3 is TGTGCCAGCTCACCATCTGAAGCCCTTACTGTCGAGCAGTACTTC.

The rearrangement links TRBV2 to TRBJ2-7; D is ambiguous. CDR1 is SNHLY and CDR2 is FYNNEI in the germline V gene. The CDR3 contains 17 residues. V was trimmed by 1 base and J by 1 base, leaving 17 bases between them. In DNA form, the CDR3 reads TGTGCCAGCAGTGAAGAGGCGGTGGTGCTTTCGTCCTACGAGCAGTACTTC. This translates into CASSEEAVVLSSYEQYF.

This clonotype has only a few counts. The chain joins TRBV7-8 to TRBJ2-5, with 13 bases identical to TRBD2. This CDR3 has 14 residues. Unmatched junction bases numbered 4, after V lost 7 bases and J lost 5 bases. Germline CDR1 is SGHVS and CDR2 is FQNEAQ. Here the CDR3 DNA reads TGTGCCAGCATGACTAGCGGGAGGTCGGAGACCCAGTACTTC. Protein: CASMTSGRSETQYF.

With regard to this clonotype: Since the CDR3 does not end with the conserved phenylalanine or tryptophan, this likely comes from a read error. The chain combines TRBV5-1 with TRBJ2-3; 7 positions match TRBD1. The V gene end was trimmed by 2 bases and the J gene end by 1 base; junction bases not matched to a gene: 1. The CDR3 spans 14 residues. Germline V gene lookup returns CDR1 SGHRS and CDR2 YFSETQ. The CDR3 region is CASSFGTGTDTQYC. CDR3 nucleotides: TGCGCCAGCAGCTTTGGGACAGGCACAGATACGCAGTATTGT.